This T cell receptor beta chain is from a study of response to subunit inactivated influenza vaccine. Study results and caveats: After each seasonal influenza vaccination, few new T cells are recruited, the authors suggested.

TCRdb re-called the RT-PCR reads with MiXCR, one entry per CDR3 protein. The sample has 560,000 or so distinct CDR3 sequences, around 8% seen once. With respect to this clonotype: The target antigen is unknown.

CDR1 is MNHNS, CDR2 SASEGT, per germline. Trimming removed 6 bases from V and 5 bases from J; junction bases left unmatched: 8. The CDR3 is 15 residues long. The chain has TRBV6-1 and TRBJ2-7, with 12 nucleotides matching TRBD2. This TCR was sampled from a man between 45 and 75 years old who received an inactivated influenza vaccine. The specimen comprised PBMCs from blood, sampled roughly 24 months after vaccination. CDR3 sequence (DNA): TGTGCCAGCAGAGATACTAGCGGGGGGCACGACGAGCAGTACTTC. It encodes CASRDTSGGHDEQYF.